These 18 T cell receptor beta chains originate from one sample sequenced in a study of blood T cell repertoires in COVID-19. Profiling relied on immunoSEQ multiplex PCR, and the TCRdb table lists in-frame clones only, not all of them. This sample has roughly 140,000 clones; 88% occur once, and the top ten carry less than 2%. The sequencing input was peripheral blood. The receptors here all came from a man between 65 and 85 years old with acute or convalescent COVID-19.

The chain carries TRBV28 and TRBJ2-3, with 8 bases that match TRBD1. This CDR3 comprises 16 residues. J was trimmed by 3 bases and V by 4 bases; bases with no gene match: 9. Germline V gives CDR1 MDHEN, CDR2 SYDVKM. The CDR3 reads CASSSRTGTGTDTQYF. The CDR3 coding sequence is TGTGCCAGCAGTTCAAGGACAGGGACCGGGACAGATACGCAGTATTTT.

The V gene is TRBV28, the J gene TRBJ1-1; the D gene is possibly TRBD1 (6 bases). CDR3 length: 13 residues. Trimming took 1 base from V and 9 from J, leaving 12 bases between them. The germline CDR1 and CDR2 sequences are MDHEN and SYDVKM. This chain's CDR3 is CASSLSQGGKAFF. Here the CDR3 DNA reads TGTGCCAGCAGTTTATCACAGGGTGGCAAAGCTTTCTTT.

J is TRBJ1-1 and V is TRBV29-1; TRBD1 matches 7 bases. Germline loops: CDR1 SQVTM, CDR2 ANQGSEA. The CDR3 extends over 13 amino acids. Germline trimming cut 3 bases from V and 0 bases from J; bases unmatched to any gene: 1. CDR3 nucleotide sequence: TGCAGCGTTGACGACAGGGTGAACACTGAAGCTTTCTTT. The encoded protein is CSVDDRVNTEAFF.

J is TRBJ2-3 and V is TRBV5-4; D may be TRBD1 (5 bases). Germline V gives CDR1 SGHNT, CDR2 YYREEE (reference sequence). Trimming shortened V by 7 bases and J by 5 bases, and 14 bases separated the two germline ends. CDR3 length: 13 amino acids. This chain's CDR3 is CASDKGSQDTQYF. The CDR3 DNA is TGTGCCAGCGATAAGGGGTCCCAAGATACGCAGTATTTT.

This chain uses TRBV11-3 with TRBJ2-5; 11 positions agree with TRBD1. The germline CDR1 and CDR2 sequences are SGHNT and YENEEA. CDR3 length: 14 amino acids. The V segment lost 5 bases and the J segment 4 bases; nucleotides outside the gene matches: 3. The CDR3 reads CASSPGTGGETQYF. For the CDR3, the DNA is TGTGCCAGCAGCCCCGGGACAGGGGGAGAGACCCAGTACTTC. Looking up the rest from reference TRBV11-3 and TRBJ2-5 gives the full variable domain: EAGVVQSPRYKIIEKKQPVAFWCNPISGHNTLYWYLQNLGQGPELLIRYENEEAVDDSQLPKDRFSAERLKGVDSTLKIQPAELGDSAVYLCASSPGTGGETQYFGPGTRLLVL.

The chain employs TRBV10-3 and TRBJ2-7, with D tentatively TRBD1 (6 bases). V shed 5 bases and J shed 2 bases, with 16 bases lying between them. Germline V gene sequence: CDR1 ENHRY, CDR2 SYGVKD. The CDR3 has 15 amino acids. The CDR3 bases are TGTGCCATCAGTAACAGGGAGAAGGTCCCCTACGAGCAGTACTTC. It codes for CAISNREKVPYEQYF.

The V call is TRBV2, the J call TRBJ1-4; D gene unclear. The CDR3 loop spans 14 amino acids. Germline assignment: CDR1 SNHLY and CDR2 FYNNEI. Trimming took off 6 bases at V and 0 bases at J, with 8 bases between the two ends. For the CDR3, the DNA is TGTGCCAGCAGGGTAGCCCCAACTAATGAAAAACTGTTTTTT. This codes for CASRVAPTNEKLFF.

CDR3 bases: TGTGCCAGCAGCTTCCAGGGGCGAGGGACAGATACGCAGTATTTT. This sequence encodes CASSFQGRGTDTQYF. J is TRBJ2-3 and V is TRBV7-2; the D gene is possibly TRBD1 (6 bases). V gave up 3 bases and J gave up 3 bases, with 13 bases separating them. The CDR3 is made up of 15 amino acids. In germline, CDR1 is SGHTA, CDR2 FQGNSA.

The rearrangement uses TRBV24-1 and TRBJ2-3; D uncertain. The germline V gene encodes CDR1 KGHDR and CDR2 SFDVKD. This CDR3 is 15 amino acids long. Between the trimmed V and J ends, which lost 4 bases and 3 bases, there was a span of 13 bases. The CDR3: CATSDRNTPTDTQYF. The CDR3, as DNA: TGTGCCACCAGTGACAGAAACACGCCTACAGATACGCAGTATTTT.

This clone was seen a few times. This rearrangement joins TRBV24-1 to TRBJ2-2, with D perhaps matching TRBD2 (6 bases). CDR3 length equals 15 residues. The V and J ends lost 9 bases and 6 bases respectively, with 19 bases between them. CDR1 and CDR2 from the germline V gene are KGHDR and SFDVKD. CDR3 sequence: CATSAAGPQAGELFF. In DNA, the CDR3 is TGTGCCACCTCCGCGGCGGGGCCGCAAGCCGGGGAGCTGTTTTTT.

The gene calls are TRBV18 and TRBJ2-1; a possible D gene is TRBD1 (6 bases). From germline, CDR1 is KGHSH and CDR2 LQKENI. Trimming pared 4 bases from V and 1 base from J, leaving 11 bases between. This CDR3 spans 15 amino acids. The CDR3 bases are TGTGCCAGCTCACGGGGCCAGGGGTCCTACAATGAGCAGTTCTTC. As protein: CASSRGQGSYNEQFF.

This chain links TRBV29-1 with TRBJ2-7; possible D gene TRBD1, 6 bases. The CDR3 has 13 amino acids. Germline-derived CDR1 and CDR2 are SQVTM and ANQGSEA. Trimming stripped 3 bases from V and 5 bases from J, with 14 bases between. Here the CDR3 reads CSVDLLQGNEQYF. The CDR3 region has the DNA TGCAGCGTTGATCTCCTACAGGGAAACGAGCAGTACTTC.

This clone was seen only once. The chain combines TRBV29-1 with TRBJ1-1; tentative D call: TRBD1 (5 bases). This CDR3 spans 12 amino acids. V shed 6 bases and J shed 2 bases, with 10 bases lying between them. Germline-derived CDR1 and CDR2 are SQVTM and ANQGSEA. The CDR3, as DNA: TGCAGCGTCGGACACTACAACACTGAAGCTTTCTTT. It translates to CSVGHYNTEAFF.

The chain links TRBV11-2 to TRBJ2-4, with TRBD2 matching over 7 bases. CDR1 SGHAT and CDR2 FQNNGV come from the germline V gene. CDR3 length: 15 amino acids. The V segment lost 5 bases and the J segment 6 bases; nucleotides outside the gene matches: 10. The DNA for the CDR3 is TGTGCCAGCAGCCCTGCGGGGGAAGGAAGAAACATTCAGTACTTC. This sequence encodes CASSPAGEGRNIQYF. Looking up the rest from reference TRBV11-2 and TRBJ2-4 gives the full variable domain: EAGVAQSPRYKIIEKRQSVAFWCNPISGHATLYWYQQILGQGPKLLIQFQNNGVVDDSQLPKDRFSAERLKGVDSTLKIQPAKLEDSAVYLCASSPAGEGRNIQYFGAGTRLSVL.

The chain joins TRBV11-2 to TRBJ1-1; the D is unclear. The CDR3 spans 14 residues. Between the trimmed V and J ends, which lost 5 bases and 7 bases, there was a span of 17 bases. CDR1 is SGHAT, CDR2 FQNNGV, per germline. CDR3 in DNA: TGTGCCAGCAGCACCCGGACGGGGAAGGTTGAAGCTTTCTTT. It translates to CASSTRTGKVEAFF.

The chain is built from TRBV5-1 and TRBJ2-5, with 9 positions matching TRBD2. Germline values: CDR1 SGHRS, CDR2 YFSETQ. The CDR3 runs 16 residues. V lost 2 bases, J lost 5 bases, and 10 bases stayed unmatched. DNA of the CDR3: TGCGCCAGCAGCTTAGCGGGAGGCCTCTTCGGGGAGACCCAGTACTTC. Protein: CASSLAGGLFGETQYF.

The chain uses TRBV21-1 and TRBJ1-5; the D call TRBD1 from the table was never checked on the DNA. TRBV21-1 has pseudogene status. This CDR3 contains 18 residues. This CDR3 is CASRPGDREPGSNQPQHF. The CDR3, as DNA: TGTGCCAGCCGCCCGGGAGACAGGGAGCCGGGTAGCAATCAGCCCCAGCATTTT.

The chain couples TRBV5-4 to TRBJ2-1; TRBD1 matches 7 bases. This CDR3 contains 16 residues. Germline V lookup: CDR1 SGHNT, CDR2 YYREEE (reference sequence). V was pared by 4 bases and J by 9 bases, with 16 bases of the junction left unmatched. This CDR3 is CASSLPTGSIPVEQFF. CDR3 in DNA: TGTGCCAGCAGCCTCCCGACAGGGTCCATTCCGGTTGAGCAGTTCTTC.